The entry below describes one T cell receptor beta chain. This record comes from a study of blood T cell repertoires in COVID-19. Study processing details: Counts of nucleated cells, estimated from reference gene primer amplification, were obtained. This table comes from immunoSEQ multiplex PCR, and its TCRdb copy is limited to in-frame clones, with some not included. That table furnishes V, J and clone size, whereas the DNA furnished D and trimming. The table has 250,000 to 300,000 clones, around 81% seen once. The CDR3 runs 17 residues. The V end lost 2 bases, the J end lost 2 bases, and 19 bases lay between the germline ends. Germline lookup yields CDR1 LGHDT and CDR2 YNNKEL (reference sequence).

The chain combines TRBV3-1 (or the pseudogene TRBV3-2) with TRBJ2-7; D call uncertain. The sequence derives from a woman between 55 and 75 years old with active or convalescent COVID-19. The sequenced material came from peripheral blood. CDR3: CASSQWSESPYPYEQYF. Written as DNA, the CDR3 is TGTGCCAGCAGCCAATGGTCGGAGTCCCCGTACCCCTACGAGCAGTACTTC.